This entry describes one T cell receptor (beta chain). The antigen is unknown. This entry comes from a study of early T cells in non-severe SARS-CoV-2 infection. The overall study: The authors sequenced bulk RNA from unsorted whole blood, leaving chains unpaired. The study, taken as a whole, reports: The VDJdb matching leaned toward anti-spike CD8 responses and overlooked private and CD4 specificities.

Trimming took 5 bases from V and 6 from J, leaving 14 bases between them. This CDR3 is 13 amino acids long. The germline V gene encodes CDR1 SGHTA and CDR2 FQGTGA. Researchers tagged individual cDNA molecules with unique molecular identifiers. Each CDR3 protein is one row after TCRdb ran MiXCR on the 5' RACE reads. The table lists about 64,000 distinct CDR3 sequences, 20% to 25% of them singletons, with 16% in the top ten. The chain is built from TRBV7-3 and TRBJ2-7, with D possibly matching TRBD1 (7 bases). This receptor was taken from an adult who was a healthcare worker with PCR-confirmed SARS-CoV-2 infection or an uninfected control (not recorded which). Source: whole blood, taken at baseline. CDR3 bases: TGTGCCAGCAGCGTAGACCAGGGGGGCGAGCAGTACTTC. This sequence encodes CASSVDQGGEQYF.